Presented here are 30 T cell receptor beta chains from one specimen sequenced in a study of Graves' ophthalmopathy and Graves' hyperthyroidism. Amplification from RNA transcripts yielded the TCR beta CDR3 regions. Second-round multiplex PCR came after a first-round RT-PCR that employed HTBI primers. TCRdb re-called the multiplex PCR reads through MiXCR, storing one row per CDR3 protein. The repertoire includes over 650,000 distinct CDR3 sequences, over 40% of them detected once, and about 3.3% sits in the top ten. Sequenced input: peripheral blood. Every receptor here comes from an adult man with Graves' ophthalmopathy.

The chain is built from TRBV7-9 and TRBJ1-3; 7 nucleotides agree with TRBD1. The CDR3 is 14 residues long. Germline CDR1 is SEHNR and CDR2 is FQNEAQ (reference sequence). The V segment lost 5 bases and the J segment 7 bases; nucleotides outside the gene matches: 8. The CDR3 region has the DNA TGTGCCAGCAGCGCGGCCGGGACAGAGAACACCATATATTTT. Translation gives CASSAAGTENTIYF.

V is TRBV7-9 and J is TRBJ1-6, with TRBD1 matching over 8 bases. V shed 11 bases and J 5 bases; nucleotides not matched to a gene: 17. CDR1 is SEHNR and CDR2 is FQNEAQ in the germline V gene (reference sequence). The CDR3 runs to 17 residues. CDR3 amino acids: CAWSLLPGQAHNSPLHF. The CDR3 nucleotides are TGTGCCTGGAGCCTCCTCCCGGGACAGGCGCATAATTCACCCCTCCACTTT.

This clonotype came up many times. This chain uses TRBV15 with TRBJ1-5, with D unclear. Germline lookup yields CDR1 LNHNV and CDR2 YYDKDF (reference sequence). With 1 base removed from V and 9 bases from J, the gap between germline ends came to 10 bases. The CDR3 has 13 amino acids. The DNA for the CDR3 is TGTGCCACCAGCAGAGGACTAATCGGGCCCCAGCATTTT. Its protein product is CATSRGLIGPQHF.

This clonotype was seen repeatedly, ten times or more. This rearrangement joins TRBV5-8 to TRBJ1-4; a possible D gene is TRBD1 (5 bases). The V and J ends lost 3 bases and 7 bases respectively, with 13 bases between them. Germline CDR1 SGHTS, CDR2 YDEGEE. The CDR3 loop spans 14 amino acids. CDR3 sequence: CASSSGRVGEKLFF. Here the CDR3 DNA reads TGTGCCAGCAGCTCAGGGCGAGTCGGTGAAAAACTGTTTTTT.

This clonotype was picked up many times. V gene TRBV2 combines with J gene TRBJ2-2; D gene unclear. Germline lookup yields CDR1 SNHLY and CDR2 FYNNEI. CDR3 length: 12 residues. V was shortened by 7 bases and J by 1 base, with 4 bases between the two germline ends. The CDR3 DNA follows: TGTGCCAGCACACAGAACACCGGGGAGCTGTTTTTT. Its protein product is CASTQNTGELFF.

This clonotype was found many times. The V gene is TRBV9, the J gene TRBJ1-2; D remains unclear. The germline V and J ends were trimmed by 3 bases and 1 base, with 13 bases remaining between them. The CDR3 length is 15 residues. The germline CDR1 and CDR2 sequences are SGDLS and YYNGEE. CDR3 residues: CASSETAALNYGYTF. The CDR3 nucleotides read TGTGCCAGCAGCGAGACGGCGGCGCTTAACTATGGCTACACCTTC.

The sample holds a few counts of this clonotype. The chain couples TRBV30 to TRBJ1-1, with D unresolved. The germline gives CDR1 GTSNPN, CDR2 SVGIG (reference sequence). The CDR3 runs 14 residues. V was trimmed by 2 bases and J by 2 bases, leaving 12 bases between them. The CDR3 spells CAWSQMGLNTEAFF. CDR3 coding DNA: TGTGCCTGGAGTCAGATGGGCCTTAACACTGAAGCTTTCTTT.

The chain links TRBV25-1 to TRBJ1-3; TRBD1 matches at 11 bases. The CDR3 sequence is 22 residues long. V was clipped by 8 bases and J by 0 bases; unmatched bases: 24. CDR1 and CDR2 (germline): MGHDK, SYGVNS. CDR3 region: CASVDLSPGQGESESSGNTIYF. DNA for the CDR3: TGTGCCAGCGTTGACCTCTCTCCGGGACAGGGGGAATCTGAGAGCTCTGGAAACACCATATATTTT.

This clonotype was detected ten times or more. The V gene is TRBV6-6, the J gene TRBJ2-7; D possibly matches TRBD1 or TRBD2 (7 bases each). Germline V gene lookup returns CDR1 MNHNY and CDR2 SVGAGI (reference sequence). The CDR3 runs 13 residues. V lost 6 bases to trimming and J lost 7 bases, with 16 bases between them. This chain's CDR3 is CASSWGGDREQYF. CDR3 in DNA: TGTGCCAGCAGCTGGGGAGGGGACAGAGAGCAGTACTTC.

V gene TRBV7-8 combines with J gene TRBJ2-2; D is possibly TRBD2 (5 bases). The germline CDR1 and CDR2 sequences are SGHVS and FQNEAQ. The CDR3 contains 16 residues. Trimming took 5 bases from V and 6 from J, leaving 19 bases between them. In DNA, the CDR3 is TGTGCCAGCAGCGGGTTGGGGTGGGAGTACCCCGGGGAGCTGTTTTTT. It is translated as CASSGLGWEYPGELFF.

V usage is TRBV7-8 and J usage is TRBJ1-1; D unresolved. Between the trimmed V and J ends, which lost 5 bases and 2 bases, there was a span of 12 bases. This CDR3 is 14 amino acids long. CDR1 and CDR2 (germline): SGHVS, FQNEAQ. CDR3 nucleotide sequence: TGTGCCAGCAGCAGGGAGACGGGAAACACTGAAGCTTTCTTT. This gives the protein CASSRETGNTEAFF.

This clonotype has a handful of counts. The J gene is TRBJ1-2, the V gene TRBV7-9; TRBD1 might be the D (6 bases). CDR1 SEHNR and CDR2 FQNEAQ come from the germline V gene (reference sequence). The CDR3 has 15 amino acids. Deletions cut 6 bases from V and 4 bases from J, with 18 bases between. CDR3 nucleotide sequence: TGTGCCAGCAGGCAGTCCGGGGGCGAGGTCTATGGCTACACCTTC. It codes for CASRQSGGEVYGYTF.

This clonotype came up many times. This sequence joins TRBV19 and TRBJ1-2, with 9 nucleotides matching TRBD1. The CDR3 loop spans 14 amino acids. The J segment lost 3 bases and the V segment lost 5 bases, leaving 4 bases of the junction unmatched. The V gene's germline CDR1 is LNHDA and CDR2 SQIVND (reference sequence). The CDR3 reads CASSEQGADYGYTF. Here the CDR3 DNA reads TGTGCCAGTAGTGAACAGGGGGCTGACTATGGCTACACCTTC.

Here the CDR3 reads CATLDGNTIYF. DNA of the CDR3: TGTGCCACCCTGGACGGGAACACCATATATTTT. J is TRBJ1-3 and V is TRBV7-9; D gene unclear. The CDR3 is 11 residues long. With 10 bases removed from V and 7 bases from J, the gap between germline ends came to 11 bases. Germline loops: CDR1 SEHNR, CDR2 FQNEAQ (reference sequence).

This clonotype was observed many times. The chain carries TRBV29-1 and TRBJ2-7; TRBD1 matches at 9 bases. From germline, CDR1 is SQVTM and CDR2 ANQGSEA. This CDR3 has 15 amino acids. V lost 1 base to trimming and J lost 5 bases; unmatched junction nucleotides: 9. The CDR3: CSVEGTGAAGHEQYF. The CDR3 coding sequence is TGCAGCGTTGAAGGGACAGGGGCCGCGGGACACGAGCAGTACTTC.

The chain couples TRBV10-3 to TRBJ1-4; no clear D gene. The ends were cut back, 2 bases at V and 8 bases at J, with 6 bases in the middle. This CDR3 is 12 amino acids long. Germline values: CDR1 ENHRY, CDR2 SYGVKD. The CDR3 reads CAISEGQEKLFF. CDR3 DNA: TGTGCCATCAGTGAGGGGCAGGAAAAACTGTTTTTT.

The V call is TRBV4-3, the J call TRBJ1-4; D call uncertain. The germline gives CDR1 LGHNA, CDR2 YSLEER. The CDR3 has 14 residues. Trimming shortened V by 5 bases and J by 7 bases, and 14 bases separated the two germline ends. The CDR3 sequence: CASSLARQSEKLFF. The CDR3 DNA sequence: TGCGCCAGCAGCTTGGCTCGGCAGTCTGAAAAACTGTTTTTT.

The J gene is TRBJ1-4, the V gene TRBV7-9; 7 bases agree with TRBD1. CDR1 and CDR2 from the germline V gene are SEHNR and FQNEAQ (reference sequence). V lost 11 bases to trimming and J lost 11 bases; unmatched junction nucleotides: 14. The CDR3 is made up of 13 amino acids. The CDR3 DNA sequence: TGTGCCGGGACAGACAGGGTCGGTGAGAAACTGTTTTTT. This gives the protein CAGTDRVGEKLFF.

There are a few counts of this clonotype. J is TRBJ2-7 and V is TRBV2; D remains unclear. The CDR3 runs to 12 residues. Germline V gives CDR1 SNHLY, CDR2 FYNNEI. V was shortened by 7 bases and J by 4 bases, with 11 bases between the two germline ends. The CDR3 nucleotides read TGTGCCAGCAACACGGAAGTATACGAGCAGTACTTC. This sequence encodes CASNTEVYEQYF. The full variable domain, its missing parts supplied by reference TRBV2 and TRBJ2-7, is EPEVTQTPSHQVTQMGQEVILRCVPISNHLYFYWYRQILGQKVEFLVSFYNNEISEKSEIFDDQFSVERPDGSNFTLKIRSTKLEDSAMYFCASNTEVYEQYFGPGTRLTVT.

This clonotype was counted at least ten times. This chain links TRBV7-8 with TRBJ1-6; TRBD1 agrees at 7 bases. Germline V gene lookup returns CDR1 SGHVS and CDR2 FQNEAQ. V lost 5 bases to trimming and J lost 7 bases; unmatched junction nucleotides: 5. This CDR3 contains 14 residues. CDR3 sequence (DNA): TGTGCCAGCAGCCGACAGGGCGCGAATTCACCCCTCCACTTT. The encoded protein is CASSRQGANSPLHF.

A few counts support this clonotype. V usage is TRBV6-5 and J usage is TRBJ1-3, with 7 bases fitting TRBD1. V lost 7 bases and J lost 4; bases outside the gene matches: 10. Per germline, CDR1 MNHEY and CDR2 SVGAGI. CDR3 length: 15 amino acids. The CDR3: CASTTAGTEGNTIYF. The CDR3 bases are TGTGCCAGCACCACTGCCGGGACAGAAGGAAACACCATATATTTT.

The chain is built from TRBV10-3 and TRBJ1-1; maybe TRBD1 (5 bases). The germline gives CDR1 ENHRY, CDR2 SYGVKD. The CDR3 spans 13 residues. V lost 5 bases and J lost 6, with 13 bases in between. CDR3 DNA sequence: TGTGCCATCAGTTACCAGACAGCTCCTGAAGCTTTCTTT. This translates into CAISYQTAPEAFF.

There are many counts of this clonotype. J is TRBJ1-1 and V is TRBV19; unclear D gene. The CDR3 consists of 15 residues. Germline V gene lookup returns CDR1 LNHDA and CDR2 SQIVND (reference sequence). Trimming pared 2 bases from V and 1 base from J, leaving 11 bases between. CDR3: CASSITPRTNTEAFF. DNA of the CDR3: TGTGCCAGTAGTATAACGCCGAGAACGAACACTGAAGCTTTCTTT.

The V and J genes are TRBV20-1 and TRBJ1-2; 9 bases match TRBD1. Germline trimming cut 1 base from V and 8 bases from J; bases unmatched to any gene: 8. The CDR3 covers 14 residues. CDR1 DFQATT and CDR2 SNEGSKA come from the germline V gene (reference sequence). CDR3 coding DNA: TGCAGTGCTAGAGGGGACAGGGCAAGGGAGGGCTACACCTTC. Amino acids: CSARGDRAREGYTF.

The V and J genes are TRBV24-1 and TRBJ1-2, with D maybe TRBD1 (6 bases). V lost 4 bases and J 6 bases, leaving 8 bases between the germline ends. CDR1 and CDR2 (germline): KGHDR, SFDVKD. The CDR3 is 12 amino acids. CDR3 nucleotide sequence: TGTGCCACCAGTGAACAGGGACATGGCTACACCTTC. Amino acids: CATSEQGHGYTF.

The V and J genes are TRBV15 and TRBJ1-6, with 7 bases fitting TRBD1. This CDR3 comprises 17 residues. V was pared by 3 bases and J by 7 bases, with 12 bases of the junction left unmatched. CDR1 is LNHNV and CDR2 is YYDKDF in the germline V gene (reference sequence). The CDR3 nucleotides read TGTGCCACCAGCAGTCGAATCCAGGGGGTAAGCAATTCACCCCTCCACTTT. Protein: CATSSRIQGVSNSPLHF. Based on the CDR3 plus reference TRBV15 and TRBJ1-6, the full variable domain is DAMVIQNPRYQVTQFGKPVTLSCSQTLNHNVMYWYQQKSSQAPKLLFHYYDKDFNNEADTPDNFQSRRPNTSFCFLDIRSPGLGDTAMYLCATSSRIQGVSNSPLHFGNGTRLTVT.

This clonotype appeared many times. The chain employs TRBV29-1 and TRBJ1-4; 7 bases are a match to TRBD1. CDR3 length equals 14 residues. V shed 5 bases, J shed 7 bases, and the junction held 10 bases outside the gene matches. Germline assignment: CDR1 SQVTM and CDR2 ANQGSEA. In DNA form, the CDR3 reads TGCAGCGTTCAACCAGGGGGGCTGGGTGAAAAACTGTTTTTT. Amino acid sequence: CSVQPGGLGEKLFF.

This clonotype showed up many times. J is TRBJ2-2 and V is TRBV5-1; TRBD1 agrees at 7 bases. The CDR3 consists of 14 residues. CDR1 is SGHRS and CDR2 is YFSETQ in the germline V gene. V gave up 4 bases and J gave up 4 bases; unmatched junction bases: 4. The CDR3 is CASSTTGFTGELFF. The CDR3 region has the DNA TGCGCCAGCAGCACGACAGGGTTCACCGGGGAGCTGTTTTTT.

This clonotype was counted ten times or more. The rearrangement joins TRBV11-2 to TRBJ1-6; D not resolved. The V gene's germline CDR1 is SGHAT and CDR2 FQNNGV. V dropped 4 bases and J dropped 10 bases, with 14 bases sitting between them. The CDR3 covers 14 residues. CDR3 loop: CASSSGHDGSPLHF. The DNA for the CDR3 is TGTGCCAGCAGCTCCGGTCACGACGGATCACCCCTCCACTTT.

J is TRBJ1-6 and V is TRBV19; 8 bases align to TRBD1. J gave up 10 bases and V 5 bases, and 16 bases lay outside the gene matches. Germline V gene data show CDR1 as LNHDA and CDR2 as SQIVND (reference sequence). This CDR3 has 17 amino acids. This CDR3 is CASSPGTGSFSSSPLHF. In DNA, the CDR3 is TGTGCCAGTAGTCCCGGGACAGGTTCTTTTTCCTCCTCACCCCTCCACTTT.